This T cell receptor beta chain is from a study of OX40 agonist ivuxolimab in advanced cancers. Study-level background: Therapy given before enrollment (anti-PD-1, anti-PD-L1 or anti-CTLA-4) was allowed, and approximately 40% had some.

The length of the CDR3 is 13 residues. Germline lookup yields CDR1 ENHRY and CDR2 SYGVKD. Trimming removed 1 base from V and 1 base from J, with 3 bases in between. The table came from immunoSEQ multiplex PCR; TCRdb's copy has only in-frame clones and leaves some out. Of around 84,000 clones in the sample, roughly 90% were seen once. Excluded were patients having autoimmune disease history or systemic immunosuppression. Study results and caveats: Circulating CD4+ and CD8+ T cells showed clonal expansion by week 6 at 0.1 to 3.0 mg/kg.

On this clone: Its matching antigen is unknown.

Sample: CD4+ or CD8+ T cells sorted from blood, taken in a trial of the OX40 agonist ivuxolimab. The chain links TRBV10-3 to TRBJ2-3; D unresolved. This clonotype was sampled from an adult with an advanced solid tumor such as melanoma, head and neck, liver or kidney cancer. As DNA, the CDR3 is TGTGCCATCAGTGAGTATGGCACAGATACGCAGTATTTT. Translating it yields CAISEYGTDTQYF.